The TCR beta chain under discussion was sequenced for a study of shared clonotypes between healthy human individuals. The ends were cut back, 9 bases at V and 6 bases at J, with 15 bases in the middle. The germline V gene has CDR1 SGHRS and CDR2 YFSETQ. The CDR3 totals 12 residues. The method was immunoSEQ multiplex PCR; TCRdb's version includes in-frame clones alone and lacks a portion of them. Of fewer than 700,000 clones in the sample, roughly four fifths were seen once. There were no recent acute infections or vaccinations among the donors, who were healthy HIV-negative adults. All donors were Caucasian adults living in Nashville, Tennessee. Study-wide results and limits: Among donors, clonotype sharing was expected to be affected by sequencing depth. The researchers took only blood, and tissue repertoires probably look different.

A remark on this clone: The target antigen is unknown.

The receptor was isolated from a woman aged 40 to 55 in good health. Some clones in this sample may be carry-over from other donors' samples. The V and J genes are TRBV5-1 and TRBJ1-2, with D possibly TRBD1 on 5 matching bases. Sequences were obtained from PBMCs. The CDR3 nucleotides are TGCGCCACCTCGCCCTCAGGGAATGGCTACACCTTC. It yields the protein CATSPSGNGYTF. The entire variable domain, with the rest obtained from reference TRBV5-1 and TRBJ1-2, is as follows: KAGVTQTPRYLIKTRGQQVTLSCSPISGHRSVSWYQQTPGQGLQFLFEYFSETQRNKGNFPGRFSGRQFSNSRSEMNVSTLELGDSALYLCATSPSGNGYTFGSGTRLTVV.